A single sample is the source of the 27 T cell receptor beta chains below, sequenced in a study of response to subunit inactivated influenza vaccine. From the RT-PCR reads, TCRdb called clonotypes with MiXCR, one entry per CDR3 protein. The sample holds approximately 730,000 distinct CDR3 sequences, roughly 13% seen once. The material was PBMCs from blood, obtained 14 to 15 days before vaccination. The receptor set was obtained from a man aged 45-65 years who received an inactivated influenza vaccine.

This chain links TRBV24-1 with TRBJ2-2; 7 bases are shared with TRBD2. Germline V gene lookup returns CDR1 KGHDR and CDR2 SFDVKD. This CDR3 has 16 amino acids. Losses at the gene ends were 4 bases for V and 5 bases for J; bases not matched to a gene: 9. The CDR3 DNA sequence: TGTGCCACCAGTGACCTGAGCGGGGCGGGTACCGGGGAGCTGTTTTTT. It encodes CATSDLSGAGTGELFF.

A few counts support this clonotype. The rearrangement uses TRBV7-2 and TRBJ2-6; D is possibly TRBD2 (6 bases). Germline V CDR1 and CDR2: SGHTA, FQGNSA. V was clipped by 0 bases and J by 6 bases, with 12 bases between them. This CDR3 comprises 16 residues. The CDR3 is CASSLATGTSANVLTF. The CDR3 DNA is TGTGCCAGCAGCTTAGCAACCGGGACTTCGGCCAACGTCCTGACTTTC.

This clonotype was seen a few times. The gene calls are TRBV13 and TRBJ2-4; the match to TRBD1 covers 10 bases. Unmatched junction bases numbered 25, after V lost 5 bases and J lost 0 bases. Germline CDR1 and CDR2: PRHDT and FYEKMQ (reference sequence). The CDR3 length is 23 residues. The chain's CDR3 is CASSHIYGLEGQGLIGAKNIQYF. The CDR3 nucleotides read TGTGCCAGCAGCCACATTTACGGCTTAGAGGGACAGGGGCTGATTGGAGCCAAAAACATTCAGTACTTC.

V is TRBV29-1 and J is TRBJ2-3; 9 positions agree with TRBD2. Germline CDR1 reads SQVTM; CDR2 reads ANQGSEA. With 6 bases clipped from V and 3 bases from J, the junction kept 7 bases outside the gene matches. The CDR3 has 14 amino acids. DNA for the CDR3: TGCAGCGTCGATCATAGCGGGAGAACAGATACGCAGTATTTT. This sequence encodes CSVDHSGRTDTQYF.

This rearrangement joins TRBV6-1 to TRBJ1-4; D perhaps matches TRBD1 (6 bases). The CDR3 loop spans 15 amino acids. Germline CDR1 and CDR2: MNHNS and SASEGT. With 7 bases removed from V and 0 bases from J, the gap between germline ends came to 12 bases. CDR3 residues: CASTSGQTTNEKLFF. The CDR3 region has the DNA TGTGCCAGCACCTCAGGACAGACAACTAATGAAAAACTGTTTTTT.

This clonotype occurred a few times. This chain uses TRBV5-1 with TRBJ1-1, with D uncertain. This CDR3 spans 15 amino acids. Trimming pared 0 bases from V and 1 base from J, leaving 10 bases between. Germline V CDR1 and CDR2: SGHRS, YFSETQ. CDR3 sequence (DNA): TGCGCCAGCAGCTTGGCCTGGGGTGCGAACACTGAAGCTTTCTTT. Its translation: CASSLAWGANTEAFF.

The chain recombines TRBV4-3 with TRBJ2-2; TRBD2 might be the D (5 bases). Trimming took 3 bases from V and 4 from J, leaving 15 bases between them. CDR3 length equals 16 residues. Germline V lookup: CDR1 LGHNA, CDR2 YSLEER. CDR3 sequence: CASSHRLGLLTGELFF. CDR3 DNA: TGCGCCAGCAGCCACCGTCTAGGACTTCTCACCGGGGAGCTGTTTTTT.

This clonotype was seen a handful of times. CDR3 DNA sequence: TGTGCCATCAGTGCGAAGGAAGGGAACGAGCAGTACTTC. It translates to CAISAKEGNEQYF. The chain combines TRBV10-3 with TRBJ2-7; D ambiguous. V was trimmed by 4 bases and J by 5 bases, leaving 12 bases between them. Germline-derived CDR1 and CDR2 are ENHRY and SYGVKD. This CDR3 comprises 13 residues.

The V and J genes are TRBV5-6 and TRBJ2-5; no reliable D call. Trimming took off 2 bases at V and 0 bases at J, with 11 bases between the two ends. The CDR3 sequence is 15 residues long. Per the germline V gene, CDR1 is SGHDT and CDR2 is YYEEEE. The CDR3 loop is CASSLKRPYQETQYF. In nucleotides, the CDR3 is TGTGCCAGCAGCTTAAAAAGACCGTACCAAGAGACCCAGTACTTC.

Here the CDR3 reads CASSLDGGPNTGELFF. DNA of the CDR3: TGTGCCAGCAGCTTGGATGGGGGGCCCAACACCGGGGAGCTGTTTTTT. The rearrangement uses TRBV5-6 and TRBJ2-2; D tentatively reads TRBD1 or TRBD2 (6 bases each). Germline CDR1 SGHDT, CDR2 YYEEEE. The CDR3 length is 16 residues. With 0 bases removed from V and 2 bases from J, the gap between germline ends came to 11 bases.

The chain links TRBV12-3 or TRBV12-4 to TRBJ1-5; 7 nucleotides line up with TRBD1. The CDR3 has 13 residues. V was clipped by 6 bases and J by 8 bases; unmatched bases: 7. This chain's CDR3 is CASRADRAEPQHF. The CDR3 DNA is TGTGCCAGCAGAGCCGACAGGGCAGAGCCCCAGCATTTT.

This clonotype turned up a few times. This chain connects TRBV10-2 to TRBJ2-3; 15 bases line up with TRBD2. Germline loops: CDR1 WSHSY, CDR2 SAAADI. The J segment lost 5 bases and the V segment lost 5 bases, leaving 5 bases of the junction unmatched. The CDR3 is made up of 16 amino acids. Here the CDR3 DNA reads TGCGCCAGCAGTCATGGACTAGCGGGGGGGATAGATACGCAGTATTTT. Amino acids: CASSHGLAGGIDTQYF.

The J gene is TRBJ2-1, the V gene TRBV5-1; D is uncertain. Trimming cost V 2 bases and J 5 bases, with 17 bases left between them. This CDR3 has 16 amino acids. Germline V gene data show CDR1 as SGHRS and CDR2 as YFSETQ. This chain's CDR3 is CASSFLLGRRNNEQFF. The CDR3 DNA reads as TGCGCCAGCAGCTTTTTACTGGGTCGGAGAAACAATGAGCAGTTCTTC.

This clonotype has a handful of counts. The chain joins TRBV5-1 to TRBJ2-1, with no clear D. There are 14 residues in the CDR3. Germline lookup yields CDR1 SGHRS and CDR2 YFSETQ. V was shortened by 4 bases and J by 8 bases, with 16 bases between the two germline ends. This chain's CDR3 is CASSPGWADDEQFF. CDR3 nucleotides: TGCGCCAGCAGCCCCGGATGGGCCGACGATGAGCAGTTCTTC.

This clonotype was observed a few times. The chain couples TRBV7-2 to TRBJ2-1; a weak D match, TRBD2 (6 bases). Trimming took 5 bases from V and 1 from J, leaving 15 bases between them. The CDR3 is 16 amino acids. Germline CDR1 reads SGHTA; CDR2 reads FQGNSA. The CDR3 is CASSPKRDLSYNEQFF. The CDR3 nucleotides are TGTGCCAGCAGCCCCAAACGGGACTTATCCTACAATGAGCAGTTCTTC.

The chain joins TRBV28 to TRBJ2-5; D is undetermined. Germline loops: CDR1 MDHEN, CDR2 SYDVKM. CDR3 size: 12 residues. V gave up 8 bases and J gave up 1 base, with 8 bases separating them. CDR3 protein: CASGRVQETQYF. The CDR3 nucleotides read TGTGCCAGCGGTAGGGTCCAAGAGACCCAGTACTTC. Full variable domain (outside the CDR3, taken from reference TRBV28 and TRBJ2-5): DVKVTQSSRYLVKRTGEKVFLECVQDMDHENMFWYRQDPGLGLRLIYFSYDVKMKEKGDIPEGYSVSREKKERFSLILESASTNQTSMYLCASGRVQETQYFGPGTRLLVL.

In this sample, this clonotype turned up a few times. The chain links TRBV7-2 to TRBJ1-1; no reliable D call. The germline CDR1 and CDR2 sequences are SGHTA and FQGNSA. The V and J ends lost 4 bases and 2 bases respectively, with 11 bases between them. CDR3 length equals 14 residues. CDR3 nucleotides: TGTGCCAGCAGCTCCACGAGGGAAAACACTGAAGCTTTCTTT. It yields the protein CASSSTRENTEAFF. Full variable domain (remainder filled in from reference TRBV7-2 and TRBJ1-1): GAGVSQSPSNKVTEKGKDVELRCDPISGHTALYWYRQSLGQGLEFLIYFQGNSAPDKSGLPSDRFSAERTGGSVSTLTIQRTQQEDSAVYLCASSSTRENTEAFFGQGTRLTVV.

This clonotype was counted many times. The V and J genes are TRBV12-3 or TRBV12-4 and TRBJ2-1, with 7 nucleotides matching TRBD2. This CDR3 region has 14 residues. J lost 7 bases, V lost 6 bases, and 9 bases had no gene match. The CDR3 bases are TGTGCCAGCAGCCCCATAGCGGGCGATAATGAGCAGTTCTTC. Its translation is CASSPIAGDNEQFF.

This clonotype showed up just a few times. V and J are TRBV7-2 and TRBJ2-1, with a weak D call TRBD2 (6 bases). Trimming took 5 bases from V and 7 from J, leaving 15 bases between them. The CDR3 is 14 residues long. CDR1 is SGHTA and CDR2 is FQGNSA in the germline V gene. CDR3 protein: CASSPLLAFNEQFF. In nucleotides, the CDR3 is TGTGCCAGCAGCCCCTTACTAGCTTTTAATGAGCAGTTCTTC.

This clonotype was seen a few times. The V gene is TRBV5-1, the J gene TRBJ2-1; 8 bases match TRBD1. The germline gives CDR1 SGHRS, CDR2 YFSETQ. This CDR3 region has 15 residues. The trim removed 5 bases at V and 2 bases at J, leaving 6 bases unmatched. CDR3 amino acids: CASRKDRGPYNEQFF. The CDR3 nucleotides read TGCGCCAGCAGAAAAGACAGGGGACCCTACAATGAGCAGTTCTTC.

Only a few counts were recorded for this clonotype. The chain is built from TRBV5-1 and TRBJ2-7; weak D call: TRBD2 (5 bases). Germline V gives CDR1 SGHRS, CDR2 YFSETQ. Trimming took off 0 bases at V and 5 bases at J, with 12 bases between the two ends. This CDR3 is built from 14 residues. DNA for the CDR3: TGCGCCAGCAGCTTGGTTCTAGCCGGGAACGAGCAGTACTTC. It specifies CASSLVLAGNEQYF.

Ten or more counts support this clonotype. The chain carries TRBV7-2 and TRBJ2-7; the D call may be TRBD1 or TRBD2 (5 bases each). The CDR3 covers 14 residues. The germline V gene encodes CDR1 SGHTA and CDR2 FQGNSA. The V end lost 1 base, the J end lost 5 bases, and 12 bases lay between the germline ends. Here the CDR3 DNA reads TGTGCCAGCAGCTTAGTTTCAGGGACCCACGAGCAGTACTTC. Its translation: CASSLVSGTHEQYF.

There are many counts of this clonotype. V gene TRBV18 combines with J gene TRBJ1-5; the D gene is possibly TRBD1 (5 bases). This CDR3 has 13 residues. From germline, CDR1 is KGHSH and CDR2 LQKENI. V lost 4 bases and J 7 bases, leaving 11 bases between the germline ends. The CDR3 DNA follows: TGTGCCAGCTCACAGGGGTTGGAACAGCCCCAGCATTTT. Protein product: CASSQGLEQPQHF.

This clonotype was detected ten times or more. The J gene is TRBJ2-3, the V gene TRBV25-1, with no clear D. CDR1 is MGHDK, CDR2 SYGVNS, per germline. The V and J ends lost 6 bases and 4 bases respectively, with 8 bases between them. The CDR3 length is 12 residues. The CDR3 loop is CASSLFSDTQYF. In DNA, the CDR3 is TGTGCCAGCAGCCTTTTCTCAGATACGCAGTATTTT.

There are many counts of this clonotype. The J gene is TRBJ2-6, the V gene TRBV9, with TRBD1 matching 11 bases. The CDR3 length is 20 residues. With 4 bases clipped from V and 0 bases from J, the junction kept 12 bases outside the gene matches. The V gene's germline CDR1 is SGDLS and CDR2 YYNGEE. CDR3 protein: CASSRPGQGASISGANVLTF. CDR3 DNA: TGTGCCAGCAGCCGACCAGGACAGGGGGCTTCCATCTCTGGGGCCAACGTCCTGACTTTC.

This chain connects TRBV28 to TRBJ2-7, with a weak D call TRBD1 (6 bases). V was shortened by 6 bases and J by 2 bases, with 17 bases between the two germline ends. The CDR3 extends over 15 amino acids. Germline CDR1 reads MDHEN; CDR2 reads SYDVKM. The CDR3 spells CASSLSGTPAYEQYF. CDR3 nucleotide sequence: TGTGCCAGCAGCCTCTCCGGGACACCTGCCTACGAGCAGTACTTC.

This clonotype was seen only a few times. This rearrangement joins TRBV24-1 to TRBJ2-1; the match to TRBD2 covers 7 bases. The germline CDR1 and CDR2 sequences are KGHDR and SFDVKD. CDR3 length equals 16 residues. After removal of 3 bases from V and 4 bases from J, the junction contained 8 bases not matched to a gene. CDR3 sequence reads: CATSDPTSSIYNEQFF. The CDR3, as DNA: TGTGCCACCAGTGATCCGACTAGCTCCATTTACAATGAGCAGTTCTTC.